This T cell receptor (beta chain) appears in the sequencing data of a study of blood T cell repertoires in COVID-19. About the study: The United States, Italy and Spain provided the acute and convalescent COVID-19 samples. Sources were T cells, B-cell-depleted T cells, or PBMCs; the material itself was cDNA or gDNA.

It was during active infection that Seattle patients were enrolled and then longitudinally followed. The CDR3 has 13 amino acids. The germline CDR1 and CDR2 sequences are LNHDA and SQIVND (reference sequence). V was shortened by 2 bases and J by 4 bases, with 8 bases between the two germline ends. Per the study methods: Amplification from reference gene primers served as the basis for estimated nucleated cell counts. The method was immunoSEQ multiplex PCR; TCRdb's version includes in-frame clones alone and lacks a portion of them. V, J and clone size were drawn from that table, and D and trimming were deduced from the DNA. The sample has 200,000 to 300,000 clones; about 83% are singletons. A note on this clone: Other nucleotide sequences in the sample specify the same CDR3.

This clonotype was sampled from an elderly woman with COVID-19, enrolled during active disease. What was sequenced was peripheral blood. The chain uses TRBV19 and TRBJ1-2, with D possibly being TRBD1 (6 bases). The CDR3 nucleotides are TGTGCCAGTAGTATAACAGGGACCTATGGCTACACCTTC. This codes for CASSITGTYGYTF.